One sample yielded the 2 T cell receptor beta chains listed below, sequenced in a study of shared clonotypes between healthy human individuals. Assay: immunoSEQ multiplex PCR; the TCRdb copy retains only in-frame clones and omits some. The sample holds about 2.4 million clones, approximately 93% seen once. Input material: naive CD4+ T cells from PBMCs. Subset in this sample: CD45RA+ positively selected. These receptors were obtained from a man in his late teens or twenties in good health. Some clones in this sample may be carry-over from other donors' samples.

This rearrangement joins TRBV6-5 to TRBJ1-5, with TRBD1 matching 9 bases. The CDR3 contains 15 residues. CDR1 and CDR2 from the germline V gene are MNHEY and SVGAGI. Trimming cost V 6 bases and J 7 bases; bases outside gene matches: 10. CDR3 coding DNA: TGTGCCAGCAGCCTAGCCGGGACAGGGACCCAGCCCCAGCATTTT. This gives the protein CASSLAGTGTQPQHF.

The V call is TRBV5-1, the J call TRBJ1-2; TRBD1 agrees at 7 bases. CDR1 is SGHRS, CDR2 YFSETQ, per germline. The length of the CDR3 is 20 residues. With 0 bases clipped from V and 4 bases from J, the junction kept 21 bases outside the gene matches. This CDR3 reads CASSLAHRDSGQDLFYGYTF. The CDR3 nucleotides read TGCGCCAGCAGCTTGGCCCACCGGGACAGCGGACAGGACTTATTCTATGGCTACACCTTC.